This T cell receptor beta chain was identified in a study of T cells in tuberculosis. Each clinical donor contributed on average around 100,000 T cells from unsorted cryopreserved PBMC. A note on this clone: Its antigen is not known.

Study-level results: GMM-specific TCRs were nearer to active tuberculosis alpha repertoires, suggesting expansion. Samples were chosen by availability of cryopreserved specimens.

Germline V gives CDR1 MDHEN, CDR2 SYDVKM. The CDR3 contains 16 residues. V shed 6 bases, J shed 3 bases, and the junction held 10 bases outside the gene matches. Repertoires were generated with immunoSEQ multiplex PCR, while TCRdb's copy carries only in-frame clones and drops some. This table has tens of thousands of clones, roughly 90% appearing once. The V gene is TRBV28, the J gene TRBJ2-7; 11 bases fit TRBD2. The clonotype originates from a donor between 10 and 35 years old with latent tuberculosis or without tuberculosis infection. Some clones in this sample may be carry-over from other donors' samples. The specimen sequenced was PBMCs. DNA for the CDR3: TGTGCCAGCAGACCCCCGGGACTAGCGGCATTCTACGAGCAGTACTTC. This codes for CASRPPGLAAFYEQYF. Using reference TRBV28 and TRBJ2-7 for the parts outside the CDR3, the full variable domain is DVKVTQSSRYLVKRTGEKVFLECVQDMDHENMFWYRQDPGLGLRLIYFSYDVKMKEKGDIPEGYSVSREKKERFSLILESASTNQTSMYLCASRPPGLAAFYEQYFGPGTRLTVT.